This TCR beta chain was sequenced in a study of cytomegalovirus exposure and HLA in healthy donors. PCR employed 60 Vbeta and 13 Jbeta primers. Produced via immunoSEQ multiplex PCR; TCRdb's table is partial and in-frame only. The sample records over 200,000 clones, 82% being singletons. J was trimmed by 2 bases and V by 4 bases; bases with no gene match: 7. The germline gives CDR1 SGHRS, CDR2 YFSETQ. This CDR3 is built from 16 residues. The rearrangement links TRBV5-1 to TRBJ2-3; 10 nucleotides agree with TRBD1. The receptor was isolated from a woman between 35 and 50 years old in good health and CMV-seronegative. The sample was PBMCs. Written as DNA, the CDR3 is TGCGCCAGCAGCCCGGGACAGGGGCCGGACACAGATACGCAGTATTTT. Amino acids: CASSPGQGPDTDTQYF.